This TCR beta chain was sequenced in a study of cytomegalovirus exposure and HLA in healthy donors. Comment on this clone: The antigen is undetermined.

This PCR relied on a set of 60 Vbeta primers and 13 Jbeta primers. Assay: immunoSEQ multiplex PCR; the TCRdb copy retains only in-frame clones and omits some. The table shows around 53,000 clones, with around 70% occurring only once. Regarding the study as a whole: High specificity and sensitivity for cytomegalovirus status were reported for the classifier.

Sequencing was performed on PBMCs. This receptor was taken from a man aged 18 to 29 in good health and CMV-seronegative.

The CDR3 protein is CASRLAIVGNEQFF. CDR3 sequence (DNA): TGCGCCAGCAGACTAGCGATCGTCGGCAATGAGCAGTTCTTC. The chain combines TRBV5-1 with TRBJ2-1; 7 bases line up with TRBD2. This CDR3 has 14 amino acids. Per germline, CDR1 SGHRS and CDR2 YFSETQ. With V trimmed by 5 bases and J by 6 bases, 8 bases remained unmatched.